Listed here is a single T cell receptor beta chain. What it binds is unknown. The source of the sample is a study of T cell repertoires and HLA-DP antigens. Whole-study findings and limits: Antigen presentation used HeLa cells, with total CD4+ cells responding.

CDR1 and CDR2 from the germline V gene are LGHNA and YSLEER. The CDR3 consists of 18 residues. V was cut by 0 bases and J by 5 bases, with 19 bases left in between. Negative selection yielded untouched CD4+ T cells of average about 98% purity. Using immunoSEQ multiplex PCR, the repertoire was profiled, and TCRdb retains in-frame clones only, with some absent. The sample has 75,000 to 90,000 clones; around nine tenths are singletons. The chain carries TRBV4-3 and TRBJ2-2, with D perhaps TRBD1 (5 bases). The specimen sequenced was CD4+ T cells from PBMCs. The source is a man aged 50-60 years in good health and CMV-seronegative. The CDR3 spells CASSQDLFRTLGTGELFF. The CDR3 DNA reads TGCGCCAGCAGCCAAGATCTATTCCGGACACTGGGTACCGGGGAGCTGTTTTTT.